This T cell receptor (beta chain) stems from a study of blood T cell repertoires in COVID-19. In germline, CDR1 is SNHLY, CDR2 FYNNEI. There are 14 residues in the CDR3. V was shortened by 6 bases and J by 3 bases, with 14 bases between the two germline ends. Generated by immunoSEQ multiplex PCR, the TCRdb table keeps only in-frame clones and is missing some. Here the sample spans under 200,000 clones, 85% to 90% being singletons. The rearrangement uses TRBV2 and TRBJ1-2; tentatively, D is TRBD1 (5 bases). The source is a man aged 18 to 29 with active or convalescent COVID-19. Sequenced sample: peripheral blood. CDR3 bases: TGTGCCAGCAGCACGCTTTCAGGGTACTATGGCTACACCTTC. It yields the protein CASSTLSGYYGYTF.